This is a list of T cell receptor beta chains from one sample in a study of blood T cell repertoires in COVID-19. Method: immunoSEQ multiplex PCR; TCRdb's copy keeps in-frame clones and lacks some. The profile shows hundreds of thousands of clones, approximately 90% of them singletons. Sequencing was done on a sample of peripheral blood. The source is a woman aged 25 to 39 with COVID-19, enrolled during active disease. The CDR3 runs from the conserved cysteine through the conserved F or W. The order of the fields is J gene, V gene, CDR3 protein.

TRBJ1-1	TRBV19	CASSTTVNTEAFF
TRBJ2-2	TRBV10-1	CASMPANTGELFF
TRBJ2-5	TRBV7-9	CASSRTRLRQETQYF
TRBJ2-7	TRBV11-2	CASSLVAASYEQYF
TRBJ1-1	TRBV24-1	CATAPGQGSEAFF
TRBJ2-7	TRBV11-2	CASSLSRRPYEQYF
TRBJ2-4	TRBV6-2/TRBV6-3	CASSYSIESTGNIQYF
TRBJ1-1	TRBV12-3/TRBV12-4	CASSLGLNTEAFF
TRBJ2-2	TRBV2	CASSVNPGTGDGELFF
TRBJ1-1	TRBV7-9	CASSPQGTNTEAFF
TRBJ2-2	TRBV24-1	CATSDRQVSTGELFF
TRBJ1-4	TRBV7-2	CASSLGGPATNEKLFF
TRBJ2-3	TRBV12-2	CASRRERGGLTDTQYF
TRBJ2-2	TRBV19	CASSDRGQNTGELFF
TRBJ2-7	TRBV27	CASSLRTGLGEQYF